These 31 T cell receptor beta chains were sequenced from one sample in a study of cytomegalovirus exposure and HLA in healthy donors. The PCR ran on 60 Vbeta and 13 Jbeta primers. Assay used: immunoSEQ multiplex PCR; TCRdb lists only in-frame clones, some missing. The table lists approximately 150,000 clones, approximately 73% of them singletons. The specimen was PBMCs. The receptors were sampled from a woman in her late teens or twenties in good health and CMV-seronegative.

The chain recombines TRBV10-3 with TRBJ2-4; the match to TRBD1 covers 8 bases. V was pared by 4 bases and J by 4 bases, with 12 bases of the junction left unmatched. The CDR3 contains 17 residues. CDR1 and CDR2 from the germline V gene are ENHRY and SYGVKD. DNA for the CDR3: TGTGCCATCAGTGCCGTAAGTCTGGACAGGGCTAAAAACATTCAGTACTTC. It encodes CAISAVSLDRAKNIQYF.

The rearrangement uses TRBV5-8 and TRBJ2-5, with 12 bases matching TRBD1. The CDR3 length is 15 residues. Per germline, CDR1 SGHTS and CDR2 YDEGEE. Trimming removed 3 bases from V and 4 bases from J; junction bases left unmatched: 4. CDR3 amino acids: CASSSGTGGLETQYF. In nucleotides, the CDR3 is TGTGCCAGCAGCTCCGGGACAGGGGGCTTAGAGACCCAGTACTTC.

V is TRBV4-1 and J is TRBJ2-5, with TRBD2 matching over 13 bases. From germline, CDR1 is MGHRA and CDR2 YSYEKL. CDR3 length: 17 amino acids. V dropped 4 bases and J dropped 2; count of bases not matched to a gene: 7. The DNA of the CDR3 is TGCGCCAGCAGCCGAGGGACTAGCGGGACGGCTCAAGAGACCCAGTACTTC. This codes for CASSRGTSGTAQETQYF.

This clone was seen only once. The chain uses TRBV19 and TRBJ1-1; D call uncertain. The germline V gene encodes CDR1 LNHDA and CDR2 SQIVND (reference sequence). CDR3 length: 14 residues. V was cut by 5 bases and J by 0 bases, with 10 bases left in between. CDR3 amino acids: CASSQTAMNTEAFF. CDR3 sequence (DNA): TGTGCCAGTAGTCAAACAGCTATGAACACTGAAGCTTTCTTT.

This chain connects TRBV19 to TRBJ1-5; 12 bases line up with TRBD1. The CDR3 is 14 amino acids. Germline V gives CDR1 LNHDA, CDR2 SQIVND (reference sequence). V lost 3 bases to trimming and J lost 7 bases; unmatched junction nucleotides: 1. The CDR3 region has the DNA TGTGCCAGTAGTATGGGACAGGGGGCCCAGCCCCAGCATTTT. Encoded protein: CASSMGQGAQPQHF.

This rearrangement joins TRBV6-5 to TRBJ1-6; tentatively, D is TRBD1 (5 bases). The CDR3 covers 14 residues. Per germline, CDR1 MNHEY and CDR2 SVGAGI. V was cut by 4 bases and J by 9 bases, with 13 bases left in between. In DNA, the CDR3 is TGTGCCAGCAGTTCGGGGGGTGCGGGTTCACCCCTCCACTTT. This encodes CASSSGGAGSPLHF.

The chain is built from TRBV27 and TRBJ2-1; weak D call: TRBD1 (5 bases). The CDR3 is 15 residues long. The V gene lost 8 bases and the J gene lost 4 bases, with 18 bases spanning the gap. CDR1 MNHEY and CDR2 SMNVEV come from the germline V gene (reference sequence). CDR3 nucleotide sequence: TGTGCCAGCTGGAGTTGGCAGGGAAAATACAATGAGCAGTTCTTC. It is translated as CASWSWQGKYNEQFF.

The gene calls are TRBV7-2 and TRBJ2-1, with unresolved D. Per germline, CDR1 SGHTA and CDR2 FQGNSA. This CDR3 comprises 16 residues. The V end was cut by 5 bases, the J end by 6 bases, with 20 bases between. CDR3 protein: CASSIVATPPSNEQFF. In DNA, the CDR3 is TGTGCCAGCAGCATCGTGGCGACTCCGCCCAGCAATGAGCAGTTCTTC.

This rearrangement joins TRBV28 to TRBJ1-3; 10 bases are shared with TRBD1. Losses at the gene ends were 5 bases for V and 0 bases for J; bases not matched to a gene: 1. Germline lookup yields CDR1 MDHEN and CDR2 SYDVKM. The CDR3 extends over 15 amino acids. As DNA, the CDR3 is TGTGCCAGCAGTCGGGACAGGGGCTCTGGAAACACCATATATTTT. It codes for CASSRDRGSGNTIYF. Combining the CDR3 with reference TRBV28 and TRBJ1-3 gives the whole variable domain DVKVTQSSRYLVKRTGEKVFLECVQDMDHENMFWYRQDPGLGLRLIYFSYDVKMKEKGDIPEGYSVSREKKERFSLILESASTNQTSMYLCASSRDRGSGNTIYFGEGSWLTVV.

The rearrangement joins TRBV7-3 to TRBJ2-2; D is possibly TRBD1 (5 bases). The germline CDR1 and CDR2 sequences are SGHTA and FQGTGA. CDR3 length equals 16 residues. Trimming took 3 bases from V and 2 from J, leaving 13 bases between them. CDR3 protein: CASSLSGRGNTGELFF. In DNA form, the CDR3 reads TGTGCCAGCAGCTTGTCCGGTAGGGGCAACACCGGGGAGCTGTTTTTT.

This sequence joins TRBV7-2 and TRBJ2-7; TRBD1 matches at 8 bases. From germline, CDR1 is SGHTA and CDR2 FQGNSA. The CDR3 spans 15 residues. Losses at the gene ends were 2 bases for V and 0 bases for J; bases not matched to a gene: 3. CDR3 sequence (DNA): TGTGCCAGCAGCTTACTTGGACAGGGCTCCTACGAGCAGTACTTC. It yields the protein CASSLLGQGSYEQYF.

The chain recombines TRBV6-5 with TRBJ1-1; possibly TRBD1 for D (5 bases). V shed 7 bases and J shed 1 base, with 16 bases lying between them. Germline CDR1 reads MNHEY; CDR2 reads SVGAGI. This CDR3 has 15 residues. CDR3 loop: CASTNGGYRNTEAFF. CDR3 DNA sequence: TGTGCCAGCACCAACGGGGGATACCGGAACACTGAAGCTTTCTTT.

This chain connects TRBV13 to TRBJ2-5, with TRBD2 as a possible D gene (5 bases). This CDR3 has 12 residues. V was shortened by 6 bases and J by 6 bases, with 11 bases between the two germline ends. The germline gives CDR1 PRHDT, CDR2 FYEKMQ (reference sequence). CDR3 loop: CASSLPGKTQYF. The CDR3 DNA sequence: TGTGCCAGCAGTTTGCCCGGGAAGACCCAGTACTTC.

The chain links TRBV29-1 to TRBJ2-4; D is uncertain. The germline V and J ends were trimmed by 6 bases and 0 bases, with 9 bases remaining between them. Germline CDR1 SQVTM, CDR2 ANQGSEA. This CDR3 spans 13 amino acids. The CDR3 protein is CSVARLAKNIQYF. The CDR3 nucleotides read TGCAGCGTGGCACGTCTAGCCAAAAACATTCAGTACTTC. Supplemented by reference TRBV29-1 and TRBJ2-4, the full variable domain reads SAVISQKPSRDICQRGTSLTIQCQVDSQVTMMFWYRQQPGQSLTLIATANQGSEATYESGFVIDKFPISRPNLTFSTLTVSNMSPEDSSIYLCSVARLAKNIQYFGAGTRLSVL.

The table lists this clone with a count of one. The J gene is TRBJ2-3, the V gene TRBV29-1, with TRBD1 matching over 9 bases. CDR3 size: 15 residues. With 6 bases clipped from V and 0 bases from J, the junction kept 7 bases outside the gene matches. CDR1 is SQVTM and CDR2 is ANQGSEA in the germline V gene. For the CDR3, the DNA is TGCAGCGTCGGAAGGACAGGGGAAAGCACAGATACGCAGTATTTT. Translating gives CSVGRTGESTDTQYF.

This clone was picked up a small number of times. The rearrangement uses TRBV5-5 and TRBJ2-7; D is perhaps TRBD2 (6 bases). This CDR3 is 15 amino acids long. V lost 4 bases to trimming and J lost 1 base, with 15 bases between them. The V gene's germline CDR1 is SGHKS and CDR2 YYEKEE (reference sequence). Written as DNA, the CDR3 is TGTGCCAGCAGCGTGAGCGGGCCGGCTTCCTACGAGCAGTACGTC. It translates to CASSVSGPASYEQYV.

This sequence joins TRBV2 and TRBJ1-5, with 10 bases lining up with TRBD1. This CDR3 comprises 14 residues. V shed 5 bases and J 5 bases; nucleotides not matched to a gene: 3. Germline CDR1 is SNHLY and CDR2 is FYNNEI. The CDR3: CASSRQGAYQPQHF. The DNA for the CDR3 is TGTGCCAGCAGTCGACAGGGGGCTTATCAGCCCCAGCATTTT.

The chain recombines TRBV11-3 with TRBJ2-2; TRBD2 aligns across 10 bases. CDR3 length equals 16 residues. Unmatched junction bases numbered 6, after V lost 4 bases and J lost 4 bases. Germline V lookup: CDR1 SGHNT, CDR2 YENEEA. The CDR3 DNA sequence: TGTGCCAGCAGCTCTCTAGCGGGAGTGGGCACCGGGGAGCTGTTTTTT. Its translation: CASSSLAGVGTGELFF.

This chain joins TRBV29-1 and TRBJ1-2; no reliable D call. The CDR3 extends over 11 amino acids. Between the trimmed V and J ends, which lost 7 bases and 8 bases, there was a span of 14 bases. Germline V gene data show CDR1 as SQVTM and CDR2 as ANQGSEA. The CDR3 is CSAAASEGYTF. CDR3 nucleotide sequence: TGCAGCGCCGCTGCGAGTGAGGGCTACACCTTC.

The chain's CDR3 is CASSSVGRGNTIYF. Written as DNA, the CDR3 is TGTGCCAGCAGCTCCGTAGGGAGGGGAAACACCATATATTTT. The rearrangement links TRBV5-4 to TRBJ1-3, with D unclear. The germline gives CDR1 SGHNT, CDR2 YYREEE (reference sequence). The CDR3 is 14 residues long. Between the trimmed V and J ends, which lost 3 bases and 4 bases, there was a span of 11 bases.

This chain links TRBV11-3 with TRBJ1-1, with D tentatively TRBD1 (6 bases). Trimming took 0 bases from V and 8 from J, leaving 10 bases between them. Germline V gives CDR1 SGHNT, CDR2 YENEEA. The CDR3 consists of 13 residues. CDR3 sequence reads: CASSLDVGTEAFF. Written as DNA, the CDR3 is TGTGCCAGCAGCTTAGATGTTGGGACAGAAGCTTTCTTT.

In this sample, this clone turned up a few times. The rearrangement joins TRBV28 to TRBJ2-5, with a weak D call TRBD1 (5 bases). Near its end, the DNA agrees better with TRBJ2-7, so the J call may be wrong. This CDR3 has 14 amino acids. Germline lookup yields CDR1 MDHEN and CDR2 SYDVKM. The DNA for the CDR3 is TGTGCCAGCAGTTTGCCAGGGAAAGGCTACGAGCAGTACTTC. Amino acid sequence: CASSLPGKGYEQYF.

This chain links TRBV11-2 with TRBJ2-1, with D tentatively TRBD2 (6 bases). The V gene lost 1 base and the J gene lost 5 bases, with 15 bases spanning the gap. The germline gives CDR1 SGHAT, CDR2 FQNNGV. The CDR3 has 16 amino acids. The chain's CDR3 is CASSLVTTRSHNEQFF. In nucleotides, the CDR3 is TGTGCCAGCAGCTTAGTAACGACTAGGTCGCACAATGAGCAGTTCTTC.

The chain employs TRBV11-2 and TRBJ2-5, with unresolved D. This CDR3 region has 13 residues. CDR1 and CDR2 (germline): SGHAT, FQNNGV. Trimming left V 5 bases short and J 0 bases short, with 7 bases between. DNA of the CDR3: TGTGCCAGCAGCCCTCGGTACCAAGAGACCCAGTACTTC. This codes for CASSPRYQETQYF.

V usage is TRBV10-1 and J usage is TRBJ2-7; 9 nucleotides align to TRBD1. V shed 10 bases, J shed 12 bases, and the junction held 10 bases outside the gene matches. The CDR3 extends over 11 amino acids. Germline lookup yields CDR1 WNHNN and CDR2 SYGVQD (reference sequence). In DNA, the CDR3 is TGCGCCACCTCTGGGGGGACAGGGACGTACGTC. Amino acids: CATSGGTGTYV.

This clone has just a few counts. The chain recombines TRBV4-3 with TRBJ2-1, with D perhaps matching TRBD1 (5 bases). The V end was cut by 1 base, the J end by 4 bases, with 11 bases between. The germline V gene has CDR1 LGHNA and CDR2 YSLEER. The CDR3 length is 15 residues. CDR3 DNA: TGCGCCAGCAGCCAAGGCAGACAGCTTTACAATGAGCAGTTCTTC. Encoded protein: CASSQGRQLYNEQFF.

The CDR3 spells CATNYRGNTGELFF. The CDR3 region has the DNA TGTGCCACCAATTATCGGGGTAACACCGGGGAGCTGTTTTTT. The chain joins TRBV15 to TRBJ2-2; tentatively, D is TRBD2 (5 bases). The V gene's germline CDR1 is LNHNV and CDR2 YYDKDF (reference sequence). The V end was cut by 7 bases, the J end by 2 bases, with 11 bases between. CDR3 length: 14 residues.

The chain employs TRBV30 and TRBJ1-6; D gene unclear. The ends were cut back, 5 bases at V and 2 bases at J, with 4 bases in the middle. Germline CDR1 and CDR2: GTSNPN and SVGIG (reference sequence). This CDR3 spans 12 amino acids. This chain's CDR3 is CAWGPYNSPLHF. In DNA, the CDR3 is TGTGCCTGGGGGCCCTATAATTCACCCCTCCACTTT.

The chain is built from TRBV19 and TRBJ2-3; possible D gene TRBD1, 7 bases. Trimming stripped 0 bases from V and 3 bases from J, with 13 bases between. Germline V CDR1 and CDR2: LNHDA, SQIVND (reference sequence). The CDR3 sequence is 16 residues long. The CDR3 sequence is CASSIEEGAVTDTQYF. The CDR3 DNA sequence: TGTGCCAGTAGTATAGAGGAGGGGGCGGTTACAGATACGCAGTATTTT. Full variable domain (missing parts from reference TRBV19 and TRBJ2-3): DGGITQSPKYLFRKEGQNVTLSCEQNLNHDAMYWYRQDPGQGLRLIYYSQIVNDFQKGDIAEGYSVSREKKESFPLTVTSAQKNPTAFYLCASSIEEGAVTDTQYFGPGTRLTVL.

This clone appeared a single time. The chain employs TRBV7-6 and TRBJ1-3; weak D call: TRBD1 (5 bases). Germline V lookup: CDR1 SGHVS, CDR2 FNYEAQ. The CDR3 extends over 16 amino acids. Trimming took 1 base from V and 0 from J, leaving 10 bases between them. The CDR3 DNA reads as TGTGCCAGCAGCTTAGTGCCAGGGCTCTCTGGAAACACCATATATTTT. Protein: CASSLVPGLSGNTIYF.

The V gene is TRBV5-5, the J gene TRBJ1-6, with 7 bases that match TRBD1. The CDR3 is made up of 16 amino acids. Germline V gives CDR1 SGHKS, CDR2 YYEKEE (reference sequence). Trimming at V came to 2 bases and at J to 3 bases, leaving 5 bases not matched to a gene. The CDR3 bases are TGTGCCAGCAGCTTCCCCCCAGGGGGCTATAATTCACCCCTCCACTTT. Protein: CASSFPPGGYNSPLHF.